The source of this T cell receptor beta chain is a study of T cell repertoires in cytomegalovirus infection. Notes on the study in general: In two of eight donors, the top clonotype was HLA-C-restricted CMV-specific.

TCRdb independently ran MiXCR on the reads; one entry per CDR3 protein. The sample consists of about 770,000 distinct CDR3 sequences, around 29% of them appearing once. Note on this clonotype: The antigen is unknown.

CDR3 size: 14 residues. Germline lookup yields CDR1 DFQATT and CDR2 SNEGSKA (reference sequence). Trimming removed 0 bases at V and 0 bases at J, with 6 bases between. The sample in question was cultured CD8+ T cells from PBMCs, obtained from culture after CMV antigen stimulation. This TCR was sampled from a human donor in good health (CMV status not recorded). Some clones in this sample may be carry-over from other donors' samples. The chain links TRBV20-1 to TRBJ1-3; D not resolved. The CDR3 DNA follows: TGCAGTGCTAGAGATTTATTCTCTGGAAACACCATATATTTT. Translating it yields CSARDLFSGNTIYF.